This T cell receptor (beta chain) was sequenced during a study of shared clonotypes between healthy human individuals (dated by TCRdb to the early 2020s). Regarding the research as a whole: The cohort included three men and a couple of women between 18 and 49 years of age. Blood TCR repertoires of roughly five healthy adults were deeply sequenced to estimate repertoire size and the extent of clonotype sharing between individuals. Per donor, three plates each were used for CD4 naive and CD4 memory, two for CD8 naive, and one for CD8 memory. Leukapheresis yielded between about 0.94 and 9.5 billion PBMCs per donor. Libraries were prepared and TCR repertoires were sequenced by different laboratories using diverse techniques, in order to increase sequencing depth and limit assay-specific biases.

The V and J ends are trimmed by 2 bases and 0 bases, leaving 8 bases between them. The CDR3 sequence holds 15 residues, the cysteine and phenylalanine included. Here the CDR3 DNA is all that survives: 45 bases in frame from base 1. CDR1 and CDR2 (SGHDT, YYEEEE) derive from the germline V gene. On this clone: Its antigen is not yet known. Base qualities are not at hand, and no much larger clone is one base apart.

Overall study results and their limits: Sharing across a few donors was observed for approximately 5% of naive CD4, 3.5% of naive CD8, about 2.5% of memory CD4, and about 0.39% of memory CD8 clonotypes. Sampling was restricted to blood, and TCR repertoires in tissue are likely to differ from TCR repertoires in blood. Compared with non-shared clonotypes, clonotypes shared by all four sorted-subset donors had higher generation probabilities. The genetic and exposure-history diversity represented was limited by the small number of donors. Naive subsets generally had larger estimated clonotype richness than memory subsets. Incomplete sequencing was indicated by rarefaction of sorted-subset datasets, despite the large sequencing depth. Pairwise subsampling led to the expectation that sequencing depth would affect the degree of clonotype sharing among donors.

Donors were healthy HIV-negative adults with no recently reported acute infections or vaccinations. Only Caucasian adults living in Nashville, Tennessee, USA were represented among the donors. CD4+ T cells were enriched by magnetic negative selection; naive cells were then positively selected on CD45RA, and the negative fraction formed the memory subset. Blood was obtained by leukapheresis, after which PBMCs were separated by Ficoll-Histopaque density gradient centrifugation and cryopreserved in liquid nitrogen vapor phase. Purity and quantity of every magnetically sorted T cell population were checked by analytical flow cytometry. From each sorted fraction, genomic DNA was isolated and quantified by UV absorbance on a Nanodrop 2000c. Using the deep immunoSEQ assay, multiplex PCR amplified TCR CDR3 regions from genomic DNA. Genomic DNA extracted from each cell subset was distributed evenly over all wells of several immunoSEQ 96-well plates, and each plate served as one replicate. Each replicate PCR for sorted subsets received 200 ng genomic DNA, equal to roughly 30,000 T cell genomes. Purified libraries were quantified with a Qubit 3.0 fluorometer, sized on a Bioanalyzer 2100, and re-quantified with the KAPA Library Quantification kit. Every immunoSEQ 96-well plate was sequenced on a separate single-read 150-cycle Illumina NextSeq 550 flow cell. For the original study's pipeline: The immunoSEQ output contained only junctional sequences without quality scores, so filtering could not match that applied to full-length reads. To assign V/J genes and CDR3, sequences were annotated against IMGT germline references using PyIR, a Python wrapper for IgBLAST v1.9. Reads were removed for weak V/J assignments (E-value above 1e-6), missing CDR3, stop codons, out-of-frame junctions, or ambiguous translated residues. A V3J clonotype was defined by an identical inferred V gene, J gene, and CDR3 amino acid sequence. To compute the percentage overlap between repertoires, the number of shared unique clonotypes was divided by the size of the smaller repertoire. Three approaches were used to assess repertoire richness: RTK rarefaction, the Chao1 estimator, and Recon v2.1 estimates of unobserved clonotypes. OLGA was used to compute generation probabilities for all TCRbeta clonotypes that the gDNA method yielded from several donors. TCRdb re-hosts the immuneACCESS table, in-frame sequences only. Its copies lack some clones; in the studies checked, an unresolved V gene accounts for under half of them, and the cause for the rest is not known. V, J and clone size reflect that table, while D and trimming were determined from the DNA. Here the sample has roughly 1 million clones; around 78% occur a single time. 0.52% of the sample lies in the top ten.

The material sequenced was memory CD4+ T cells from PBMCs. Taken with the paper, the label for cell subset or site translates to: CD45RA-negative fraction. Recombination connected TRBV5-6 to TRBJ2-2, with the D gene uncertain. The receptor comes from a man between 18 and 29 years old in good health. Some clones in this sample may be carry-over from other donors' samples. This receptor has the CDR3 CASSLITANTGELFF. The DNA sequence follows: TGTGCCAGCAGCTTAATTACGGCGAACACCGGGGAGCTGTTTTTT.